These 5 T cell receptor beta chains share one sample of origin, sequenced in a study of cytomegalovirus exposure and HLA in healthy donors. PCR employed 60 Vbeta and 13 Jbeta primers. Profiled with immunoSEQ multiplex PCR; TCRdb holds only in-frame clones, not every one. The sample consists of about 55,000 clones, roughly 70% of them appearing once. Specimen: PBMCs. The source of these receptors is a man aged 40-49 years in good health and CMV-seropositive.

The V call is TRBV6-6, the J call TRBJ2-7; D might be TRBD1 (5 bases). Germline loops: CDR1 MNHNY, CDR2 SVGAGI (reference sequence). The V gene lost 6 bases and the J gene lost 2 bases, with 8 bases spanning the gap. This CDR3 contains 12 residues. The CDR3 is CASRDNTYEQYF. DNA for the CDR3: TGTGCCAGCAGGGACAATACCTACGAGCAGTACTTC.

Only a few counts were recorded for this clone. V gene TRBV30 combines with J gene TRBJ1-1; D ambiguous. In germline, CDR1 is GTSNPN, CDR2 SVGIG (reference sequence). V was trimmed by 5 bases and J by 1 base, leaving 11 bases between them. The CDR3 totals 13 residues. The CDR3 region is CAWSRLRNTEAFF. The CDR3 DNA reads TGTGCCTGGTCCCGACTCAGGAACACTGAAGCTTTCTTT.

V is TRBV5-1 and J is TRBJ1-4, with a possible D match to TRBD1 (6 bases). This CDR3 has 14 amino acids. Germline V CDR1 and CDR2: SGHRS, YFSETQ. V gave up 4 bases and J gave up 7 bases, with 14 bases separating them. For the CDR3, the DNA is TGCGCCAGCAGCGCAGGGGCTGTGGGTGAAAAACTGTTTTTT. As protein: CASSAGAVGEKLFF. Filled out from reference TRBV5-1 and TRBJ1-4, the complete variable domain reads KAGVTQTPRYLIKTRGQQVTLSCSPISGHRSVSWYQQTPGQGLQFLFEYFSETQRNKGNFPGRFSGRQFSNSRSEMNVSTLELGDSALYLCASSAGAVGEKLFFGSGTQLSVL.

This sequence joins TRBV21-1 and TRBJ1-2; the listed D gene, TRBD1, was not tested against the DNA. TRBV21-1 is flagged as a pseudogene. The CDR3 is made up of 14 amino acids. CDR3 coding DNA: TGTGCCAGCAGCAAGAGGGGACAAAAAGAAGGCTACACCTTC. This translates into CASSKRGQKEGYTF.

The V and J genes are TRBV21-1 and TRBJ1-5. TRBV21-1 is a pseudogene segment. The CDR3 is 13 residues long. DNA for the CDR3: TGTGCCAGCAGCAACCCGGGGAATCAGCCCCAGCATTTT. Translation: CASSNPGNQPQHF.